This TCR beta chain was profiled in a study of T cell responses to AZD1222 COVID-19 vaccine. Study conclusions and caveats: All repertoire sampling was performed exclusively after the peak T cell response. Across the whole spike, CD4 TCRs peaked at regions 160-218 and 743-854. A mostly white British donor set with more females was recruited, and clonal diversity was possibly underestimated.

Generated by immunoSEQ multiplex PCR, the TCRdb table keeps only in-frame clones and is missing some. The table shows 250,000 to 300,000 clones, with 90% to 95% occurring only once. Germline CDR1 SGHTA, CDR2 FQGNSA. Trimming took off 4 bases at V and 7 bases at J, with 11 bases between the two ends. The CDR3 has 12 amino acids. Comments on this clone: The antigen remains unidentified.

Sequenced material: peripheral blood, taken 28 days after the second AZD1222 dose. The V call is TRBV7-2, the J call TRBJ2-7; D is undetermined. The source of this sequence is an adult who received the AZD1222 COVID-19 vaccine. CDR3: CASSSTTGEQYF. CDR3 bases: TGTGCCAGCAGCTCTACGACTGGGGAGCAGTACTTC.